Sequencing of this T cell receptor (beta chain) was carried out in a study of blood T cell repertoires in COVID-19. TCRdb keeps only in-frame clones here, not all; method: immunoSEQ multiplex PCR. The table records about 180,000 clones, 86% of them present only once. Germline CDR1 KGHDR, CDR2 SFDVKD. With 3 bases clipped from V and 0 bases from J, the junction kept 4 bases outside the gene matches. CDR3 length: 16 amino acids. Material: peripheral blood. The chain employs TRBV24-1 and TRBJ1-3, with 7 bases matching TRBD1. This sequence originates from a woman in her thirties with active or convalescent COVID-19. The CDR3 DNA reads TGTGCCACCAGTGATGGACAGGCCCGCTCTGGAAACACCATATATTTT. Translation gives CATSDGQARSGNTIYF.